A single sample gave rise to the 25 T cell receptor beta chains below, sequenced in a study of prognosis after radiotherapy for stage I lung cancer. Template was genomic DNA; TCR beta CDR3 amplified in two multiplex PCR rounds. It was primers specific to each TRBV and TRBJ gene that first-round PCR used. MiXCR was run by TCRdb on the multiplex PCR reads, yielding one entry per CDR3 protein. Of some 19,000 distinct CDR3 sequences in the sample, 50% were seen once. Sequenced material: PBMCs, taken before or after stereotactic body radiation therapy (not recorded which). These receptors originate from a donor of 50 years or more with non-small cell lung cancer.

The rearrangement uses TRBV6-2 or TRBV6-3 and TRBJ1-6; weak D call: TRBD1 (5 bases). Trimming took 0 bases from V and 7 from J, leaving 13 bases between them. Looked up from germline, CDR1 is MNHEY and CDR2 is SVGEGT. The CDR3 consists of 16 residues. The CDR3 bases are TGTGCCAGCAGTTACTCAATCCAGGGTGGAAATTCACCCCTCCACTTT. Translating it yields CASSYSIQGGNSPLHF.

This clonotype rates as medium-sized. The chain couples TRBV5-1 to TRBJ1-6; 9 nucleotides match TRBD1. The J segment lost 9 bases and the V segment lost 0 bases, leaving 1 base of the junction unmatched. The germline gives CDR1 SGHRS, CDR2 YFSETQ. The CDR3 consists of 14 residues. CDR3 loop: CASSLDRGLSPLHF. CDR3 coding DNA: TGCGCCAGCAGCTTGGACAGGGGGCTTTCACCCCTCCACTTT.

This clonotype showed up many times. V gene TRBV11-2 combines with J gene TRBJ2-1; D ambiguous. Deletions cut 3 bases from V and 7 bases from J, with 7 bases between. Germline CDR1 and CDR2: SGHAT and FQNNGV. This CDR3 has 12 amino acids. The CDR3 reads CASSLGRNEQFF. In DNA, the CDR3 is TGTGCCAGCAGCTTGGGTAGGAATGAGCAGTTCTTC.

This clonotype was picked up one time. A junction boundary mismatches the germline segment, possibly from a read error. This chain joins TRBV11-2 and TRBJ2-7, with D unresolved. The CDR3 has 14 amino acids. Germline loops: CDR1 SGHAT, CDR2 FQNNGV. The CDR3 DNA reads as TGTGCCAGCAGTACGGGCCCGGGTACCTACGAGCAGCACTTC. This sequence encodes CASSTGPGTYEQHF.

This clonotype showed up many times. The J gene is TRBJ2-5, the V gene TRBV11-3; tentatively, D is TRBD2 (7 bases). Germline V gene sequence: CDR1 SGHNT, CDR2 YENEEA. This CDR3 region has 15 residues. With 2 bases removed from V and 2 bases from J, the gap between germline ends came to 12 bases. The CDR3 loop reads CASSLRGAGQETQYF. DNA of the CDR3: TGTGCCAGCAGCTTACGGGGGGCTGGGCAAGAGACCCAGTACTTC.

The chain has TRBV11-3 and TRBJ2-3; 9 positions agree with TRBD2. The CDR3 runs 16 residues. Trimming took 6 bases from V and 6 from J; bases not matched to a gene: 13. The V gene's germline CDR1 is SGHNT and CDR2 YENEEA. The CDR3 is CASRTMVLAGFDTQYF. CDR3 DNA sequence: TGTGCCAGCAGAACCATGGTACTAGCGGGTTTTGATACGCAGTATTTT.

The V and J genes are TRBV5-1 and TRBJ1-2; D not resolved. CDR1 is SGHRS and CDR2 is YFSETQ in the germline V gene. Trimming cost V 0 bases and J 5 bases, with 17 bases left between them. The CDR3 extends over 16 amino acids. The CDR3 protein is CASSLEFGARLYGYTF. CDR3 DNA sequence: TGCGCCAGCAGCTTGGAATTTGGAGCTAGGCTATATGGCTACACCTTC.

The CDR3 spells CATSAETSGRYEQYF. The CDR3 nucleotides read TGTGCCACCAGCGCCGAGACTAGCGGTAGATACGAGCAGTACTTC. The chain uses TRBV15 and TRBJ2-7; 9 bases agree with TRBD2. V was clipped by 5 bases and J by 4 bases; unmatched bases: 9. The CDR3 is made up of 15 amino acids. The germline V gene encodes CDR1 LNHNV and CDR2 YYDKDF (reference sequence). The variable domain in full, with the rest retrieved from reference TRBV15 and TRBJ2-7, is DAMVIQNPRYQVTQFGKPVTLSCSQTLNHNVMYWYQQKSSQAPKLLFHYYDKDFNNEADTPDNFQSRRPNTSFCFLDIRSPGLGDTAMYLCATSAETSGRYEQYFGPGTRLTVT.

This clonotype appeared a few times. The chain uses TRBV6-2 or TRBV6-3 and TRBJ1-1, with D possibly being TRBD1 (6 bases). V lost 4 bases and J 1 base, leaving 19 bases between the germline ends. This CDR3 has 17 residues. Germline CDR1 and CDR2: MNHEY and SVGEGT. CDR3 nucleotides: TGTGCCAGCAGTTCGTCAGGGGTTCGGGGGGGGAACACTGAAGCTTTCTTT. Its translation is CASSSSGVRGGNTEAFF.

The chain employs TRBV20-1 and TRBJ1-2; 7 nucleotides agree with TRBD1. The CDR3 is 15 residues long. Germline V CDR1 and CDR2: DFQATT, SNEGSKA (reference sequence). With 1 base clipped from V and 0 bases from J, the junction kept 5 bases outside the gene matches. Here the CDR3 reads CSARGQGRANYGYTF. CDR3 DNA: TGCAGTGCTAGAGGACAGGGCCGAGCTAACTATGGCTACACCTTC.

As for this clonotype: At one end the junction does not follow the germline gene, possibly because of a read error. Here the CDR3 reads CASSFTSGDTDTHYF. The CDR3 DNA follows: TGTGCCAGCAGCTTTACTAGCGGAGACACAGATACGCATTATTTT. The rearrangement links TRBV7-2 to TRBJ2-3; 8 bases are shared with TRBD2. CDR3 size: 15 residues. The germline CDR1 and CDR2 sequences are SGHTA and FQGNSA.

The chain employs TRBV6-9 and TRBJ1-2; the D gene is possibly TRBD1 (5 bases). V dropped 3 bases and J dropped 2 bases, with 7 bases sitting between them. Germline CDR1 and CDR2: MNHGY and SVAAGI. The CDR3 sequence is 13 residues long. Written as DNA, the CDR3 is TGTGCCAGCAGTTACGGGGGGAACTATGGCTACACCTTC. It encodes CASSYGGNYGYTF.

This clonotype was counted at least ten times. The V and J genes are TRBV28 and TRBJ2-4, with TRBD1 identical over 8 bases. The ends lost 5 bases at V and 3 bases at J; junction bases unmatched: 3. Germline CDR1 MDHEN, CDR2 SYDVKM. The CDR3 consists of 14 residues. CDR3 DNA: TGTGCCAGCAGTACCACAGGGGGCAAAAACATTCAGTACTTC. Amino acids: CASSTTGGKNIQYF.

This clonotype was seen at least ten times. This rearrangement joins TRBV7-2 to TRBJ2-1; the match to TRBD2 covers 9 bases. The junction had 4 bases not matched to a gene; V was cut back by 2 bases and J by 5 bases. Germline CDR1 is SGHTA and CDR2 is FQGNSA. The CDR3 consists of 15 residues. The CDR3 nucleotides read TGTGCCAGCAGCTTAAGTAGCGGGGGCCACAATGAGCAGTTCTTC. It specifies CASSLSSGGHNEQFF.

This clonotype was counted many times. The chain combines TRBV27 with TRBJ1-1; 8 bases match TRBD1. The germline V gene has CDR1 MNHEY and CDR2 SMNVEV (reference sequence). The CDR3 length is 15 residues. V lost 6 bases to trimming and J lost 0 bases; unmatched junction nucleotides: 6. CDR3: CASRPRTGLNTEAFF. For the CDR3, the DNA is TGTGCCAGCAGACCCCGGACAGGGTTGAACACTGAAGCTTTCTTT.

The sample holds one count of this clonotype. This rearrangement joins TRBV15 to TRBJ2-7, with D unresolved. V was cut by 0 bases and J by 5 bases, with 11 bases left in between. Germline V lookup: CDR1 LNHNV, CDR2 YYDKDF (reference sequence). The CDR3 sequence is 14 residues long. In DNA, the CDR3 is TGTGCCACCAGCAGAGACCTGGGTGTCCACGAGCAGTACTTC. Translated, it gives CATSRDLGVHEQYF.

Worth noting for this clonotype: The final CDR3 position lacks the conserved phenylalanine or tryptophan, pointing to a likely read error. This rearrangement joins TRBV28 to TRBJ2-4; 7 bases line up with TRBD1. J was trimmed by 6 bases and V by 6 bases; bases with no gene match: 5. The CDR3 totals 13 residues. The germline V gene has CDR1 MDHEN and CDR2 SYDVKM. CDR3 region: CASSRTGSNIQYL. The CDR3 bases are TGTGCCAGCAGCCGGACAGGATCAAACATTCAGTACTTA.

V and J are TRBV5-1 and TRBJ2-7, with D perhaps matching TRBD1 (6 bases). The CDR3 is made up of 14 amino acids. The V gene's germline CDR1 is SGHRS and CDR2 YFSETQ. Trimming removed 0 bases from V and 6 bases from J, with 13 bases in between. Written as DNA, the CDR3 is TGCGCCAGCAGCTTGGCCCTCAGGGGTGGCGAGCAGTACTTC. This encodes CASSLALRGGEQYF.

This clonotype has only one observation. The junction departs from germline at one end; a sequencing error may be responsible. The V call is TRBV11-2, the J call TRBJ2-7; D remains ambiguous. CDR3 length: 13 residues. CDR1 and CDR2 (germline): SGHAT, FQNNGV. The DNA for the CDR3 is TGTGCCAGCATCTTAGTCGGCGATGTCGAGCAGTACTTC. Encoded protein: CASILVGDVEQYF.

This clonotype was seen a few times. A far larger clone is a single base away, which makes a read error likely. For the CDR3, the DNA is TGTGCCAGCAGCAGAGACCTAGGGGTCTACGAGCAGTACTTC. Translated: CASSRDLGVYEQYF. The chain couples TRBV11-2 to TRBJ2-7, with D perhaps TRBD1 (5 bases). With 5 bases removed from V and 3 bases from J, the gap between germline ends came to 14 bases. This CDR3 region has 14 residues. Germline CDR1 SGHAT, CDR2 FQNNGV.

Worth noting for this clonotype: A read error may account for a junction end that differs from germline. CDR3 bases: TGTTCCAGCAGCGCGGGACATTTGAGGGCCTGGGGCCTCCACTTT. It is translated as CSSSAGHLRAWGLHF. The gene calls are TRBV6-2 or TRBV6-3 and TRBJ1-6, with a weak D call TRBD1 (6 bases). Germline assignment: CDR1 MNHEY and CDR2 SVGEGT. This CDR3 has 15 amino acids.

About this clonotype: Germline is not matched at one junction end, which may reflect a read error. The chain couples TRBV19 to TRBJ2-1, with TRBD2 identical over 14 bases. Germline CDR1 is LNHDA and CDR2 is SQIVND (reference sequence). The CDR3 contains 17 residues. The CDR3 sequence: CASMRGTSGSGYNEQLF. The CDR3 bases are TGTGCCAGTATGCGGGGGACTAGCGGGAGTGGCTACAATGAGCAGTTATTC. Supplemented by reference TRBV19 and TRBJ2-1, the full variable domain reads DGGITQSPKYLFRKEGQNVTLSCEQNLNHDAMYWYRQDPGQGLRLIYYSQIVNDFQKGDIAEGYSVSREKKESFPLTVTSAQKNPTAFYLCASMRGTSGSGYNEQLFGPGTRLTVL.

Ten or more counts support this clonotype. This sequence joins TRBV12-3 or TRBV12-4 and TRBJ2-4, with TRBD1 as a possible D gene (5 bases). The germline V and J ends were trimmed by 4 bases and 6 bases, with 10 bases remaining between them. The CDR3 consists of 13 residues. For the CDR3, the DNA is TGTGCCAGCAGTTCATTTCAGGGAAACATTCAGTACTTC. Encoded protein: CASSSFQGNIQYF.

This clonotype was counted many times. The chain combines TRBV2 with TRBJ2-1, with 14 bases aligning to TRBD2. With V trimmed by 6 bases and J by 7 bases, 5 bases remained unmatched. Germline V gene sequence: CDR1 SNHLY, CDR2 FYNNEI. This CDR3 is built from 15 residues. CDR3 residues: CASRLGLAGENEQFF. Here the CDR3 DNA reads TGTGCCAGCAGGCTGGGACTAGCGGGAGAAAATGAGCAGTTCTTC. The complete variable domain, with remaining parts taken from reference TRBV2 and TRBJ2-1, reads EPEVTQTPSHQVTQMGQEVILRCVPISNHLYFYWYRQILGQKVEFLVSFYNNEISEKSEIFDDQFSVERPDGSNFTLKIRSTKLEDSAMYFCASRLGLAGENEQFFGPGTRLTVL.

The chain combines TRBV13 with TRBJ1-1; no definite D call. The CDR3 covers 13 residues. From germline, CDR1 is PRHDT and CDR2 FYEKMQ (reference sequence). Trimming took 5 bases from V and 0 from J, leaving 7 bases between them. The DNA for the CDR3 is TGTGCCAGCAGCACCAAATTGAACACTGAAGCTTTCTTT. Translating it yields CASSTKLNTEAFF.